The 22 T cell receptor beta chains in this list originate from one sample, sequenced in a study of control samples from healthy donors and cancer patients. Libraries were prepared by immunoSEQ multiplex PCR; TCRdb keeps only in-frame clonotypes and omits some of them. Altogether about 47,000 clones are present, about 80% being singletons, with the ten largest covering roughly 9.1%. The sample taken for sequencing was blood. These TCRs come from a man between 70 and 80 years old in good health.

This chain uses TRBV6-2 or TRBV6-3 with TRBJ2-2; D is possibly TRBD2 (5 bases). Germline V gives CDR1 MNHEY, CDR2 SVGEGT. V shed 5 bases and J shed 0 bases, with 16 bases lying between them. The CDR3 contains 17 residues. The CDR3 loop is CASSQYGWRTNTGELFF. In DNA form, the CDR3 reads TGTGCCAGCAGTCAATACGGCTGGAGGACGAACACCGGGGAGCTGTTTTTT.

This clone was recorded only once. The J gene is TRBJ2-2, the V gene TRBV11-2, with 8 bases aligning to TRBD2. The CDR3 totals 17 residues. V shed 2 bases and J 8 bases; nucleotides not matched to a gene: 13. From germline, CDR1 is SGHAT and CDR2 FQNNGV. The CDR3 DNA follows: TGTGCCAGCAGCTTACACACCCCGGGACTAGAGGCTGGGGAGCTGTTTTTT. This encodes CASSLHTPGLEAGELFF.

This chain uses TRBV6-5 with TRBJ1-6, with a tentative D call TRBD1 (6 bases). This CDR3 region has 14 residues. Per germline, CDR1 MNHEY and CDR2 SVGAGI. Trimming shortened V by 6 bases and J by 7 bases, and 13 bases separated the two germline ends. The CDR3 reads CASSHGGGNSPLHF. CDR3 coding DNA: TGTGCCAGCAGCCACGGAGGGGGGAATTCACCCCTCCACTTT.

This clone has just a few counts. The chain links TRBV7-9 to TRBJ1-6; D is perhaps TRBD1 (6 bases). Looked up from germline, CDR1 is SEHNR and CDR2 is FQNEAQ (reference sequence). This CDR3 contains 14 residues. V lost 6 bases to trimming and J lost 4 bases, with 10 bases between them. CDR3 amino acids: CASSSGDYNSPLHF. The CDR3 DNA follows: TGTGCCAGCAGTTCAGGGGATTATAATTCACCCCTCCACTTT.

This rearrangement joins TRBV5-1 to TRBJ2-7; 7 bases are shared with TRBD2. This CDR3 has 18 amino acids. V trimming: 1 base; J trimming: 5 bases; junction bases outside the gene matches: 18. Germline V lookup: CDR1 SGHRS, CDR2 YFSETQ. CDR3 protein: CASSLPPRDGGRYHEQYF. DNA of the CDR3: TGCGCCAGCAGCTTGCCTCCAAGAGATGGCGGGAGATACCACGAGCAGTACTTC.

This clone was found once. The CDR3 reads CASSPQGTSGYEQYF. CDR3 sequence (DNA): TGTGCCAGCTCACCACAGGGGACTAGCGGCTACGAGCAGTACTTC. This chain joins TRBV18 and TRBJ2-7; 11 bases are a match to TRBD2. Losses at the gene ends were 1 base for V and 3 bases for J; bases not matched to a gene: 2. Germline assignment: CDR1 KGHSH and CDR2 LQKENI. The CDR3 runs 15 residues.

V gene TRBV11-2 combines with J gene TRBJ2-1, with D maybe TRBD2 (6 bases). V was trimmed by 5 bases and J by 2 bases, leaving 10 bases between them. CDR3 length: 14 residues. Germline V CDR1 and CDR2: SGHAT, FQNNGV. This CDR3 reads CASSAGRTYNEQFF. CDR3 coding DNA: TGTGCCAGCAGCGCGGGACGTACCTACAATGAGCAGTTCTTC.

The chain has TRBV7-8 and TRBJ1-1; D remains ambiguous. The CDR3 has 12 residues. Trimming pared 5 bases from V and 10 bases from J, leaving 14 bases between. From germline, CDR1 is SGHVS and CDR2 FQNEAQ. CDR3 residues: CASSADTQRAFF. The CDR3 nucleotides read TGTGCCAGCAGCGCAGACACTCAGAGAGCTTTCTTT.

V gene TRBV20-1 combines with J gene TRBJ2-1, with 9 bases fitting TRBD2. The CDR3 length is 14 residues. V shed 3 bases, J shed 7 bases, and the junction held 7 bases outside the gene matches. Germline assignment: CDR1 DFQATT and CDR2 SNEGSKA (reference sequence). CDR3 amino acids: CSASGLAGENEQFF. As DNA, the CDR3 is TGCAGTGCTAGTGGGTTAGCGGGGGAGAATGAGCAGTTCTTC.

This clone was seen just once. V gene TRBV3-1 (or the pseudogene TRBV3-2) combines with J gene TRBJ2-2; 11 bases are shared with TRBD2. Looked up from germline, CDR1 is LGHDT and CDR2 is YNNKEL (reference sequence). The CDR3 extends over 16 amino acids. V shed 4 bases and J 2 bases; nucleotides not matched to a gene: 3. CDR3 coding DNA: TGTGCCAGCAGCCCAGGACTAGCGGGTAACACCGGGGAGCTGTTTTTT. Translating it yields CASSPGLAGNTGELFF.

The chain has TRBV5-1 and TRBJ1-2; D may be TRBD1 (5 bases). Germline loops: CDR1 SGHRS, CDR2 YFSETQ. The length of the CDR3 is 14 residues. The V end lost 1 base, the J end lost 9 bases, and 16 bases lay between the germline ends. The CDR3 sequence is CASSLNGGKERYTF. CDR3 in DNA: TGCGCCAGCAGCTTGAATGGGGGGAAGGAGCGCTACACCTTC.

The rearrangement links TRBV4-1 to TRBJ2-2; maybe TRBD1 (7 bases). There are 17 residues in the CDR3. Germline assignment: CDR1 MGHRA and CDR2 YSYEKL. With 3 bases removed from V and 4 bases from J, the gap between germline ends came to 18 bases. CDR3 coding DNA: TGCGCCAGCAGCCAGAGGGGGCAGGGAGGATTCACCGGGGAGCTGTTTTTT. It specifies CASSQRGQGGFTGELFF.

The V and J genes are TRBV7-9 and TRBJ2-4; TRBD2 aligns across 8 bases. This CDR3 comprises 16 residues. Looked up from germline, CDR1 is SEHNR and CDR2 is FQNEAQ (reference sequence). The junction had 6 bases not matched to a gene; V was cut back by 4 bases and J by 1 base. The CDR3 spells CASSSTGLAAKNIQYF. The CDR3 DNA reads TGTGCCAGCAGCTCCACTGGACTAGCTGCCAAAAACATTCAGTACTTC.

V gene TRBV4-2 combines with J gene TRBJ2-3; 9 bases are a match to TRBD1. CDR3 length: 15 amino acids. The V and J ends lost 4 bases and 4 bases, in that order; junction bases with no gene match: 6. Germline V gene data show CDR1 as LGHNA and CDR2 as YNFKEQ. Here the CDR3 DNA reads TGTGCCAGCAGCCGGGGGGGACAGGGCCCAGATACGCAGTATTTT. It codes for CASSRGGQGPDTQYF.

CDR3: CASSPQAGGRVANYGYTF. CDR3 DNA sequence: TGCGCCAGCAGTCCCCAGGCAGGGGGCCGTGTAGCTAACTATGGCTACACCTTC. This chain uses TRBV10-2 with TRBJ1-2, with 8 bases that match TRBD1. Germline V gene data show CDR1 as WSHSY and CDR2 as SAAADI. CDR3 length: 18 amino acids. Germline trimming cut 5 bases from V and 0 bases from J; bases unmatched to any gene: 14.

The V and J genes are TRBV10-3 and TRBJ2-7; perhaps TRBD1 as D (6 bases). V lost 5 bases, J lost 5 bases, and 13 bases lay in between. This CDR3 is 13 amino acids long. Germline lookup yields CDR1 ENHRY and CDR2 SYGVKD. The CDR3 is CAISQGPRDEQYF. The CDR3 DNA follows: TGTGCCATCAGTCAGGGGCCACGCGACGAGCAGTACTTC.

CDR3: CASSSNPPLQNNEQFF. CDR3 nucleotide sequence: TGTGCCAGCAGCTCAAACCCCCCCTTGCAGAACAATGAGCAGTTCTTC. The rearrangement joins TRBV5-5 to TRBJ2-1; the D is unclear. From germline, CDR1 is SGHKS and CDR2 YYEKEE (reference sequence). The CDR3 runs to 16 residues. With 3 bases removed from V and 5 bases from J, the gap between germline ends came to 18 bases.

The chain combines TRBV19 with TRBJ1-1; no clear D gene. Trimming removed 4 bases at V and 0 bases at J, with 9 bases between. The CDR3 has 14 amino acids. The germline CDR1 and CDR2 sequences are LNHDA and SQIVND (reference sequence). DNA of the CDR3: TGTGCCAGTAGTAGTCGACGGATGAACACTGAAGCTTTCTTT. This sequence encodes CASSSRRMNTEAFF.

The chain carries TRBV28 and TRBJ2-7, with D tentatively TRBD1 (6 bases). Per germline, CDR1 MDHEN and CDR2 SYDVKM. This CDR3 region has 12 residues. Trimming removed 11 bases from V and 2 bases from J, with 13 bases in between. CDR3 coding DNA: TGTGCCTGCCAAGGGGGTACCTACGAGCAGTACTTC. It translates to CACQGGTYEQYF.

The chain combines TRBV7-9 with TRBJ2-1, with 10 positions matching TRBD2. The CDR3 spans 17 residues. Trimming cost V 2 bases and J 4 bases; bases outside gene matches: 8. Germline V gene sequence: CDR1 SEHNR, CDR2 FQNEAQ (reference sequence). The DNA for the CDR3 is TGTGCCAGCAGCTTATCAAGACTAGCGGGCAATTACAATGAGCAGTTCTTC. Protein sequence: CASSLSRLAGNYNEQFF. Based on the CDR3 plus reference TRBV7-9 and TRBJ2-1, the full variable domain is DTGVSQNPRHKITKRGQNVTFRCDPISEHNRLYWYRQTLGQGPEFLTYFQNEAQLEKSRLLSDRFSAERPKGSFSTLEIQRTEQGDSAMYLCASSLSRLAGNYNEQFFGPGTRLTVL.

This clone was found a few times. V and J are TRBV6-2 or TRBV6-3 and TRBJ2-2; D unresolved. The germline gives CDR1 MNHEY, CDR2 SVGEGT. The CDR3 has 14 residues. The V end was cut by 5 bases, the J end by 4 bases, with 11 bases between. CDR3 sequence: CASSLLDSTGELFF. The CDR3 nucleotides read TGTGCCAGCAGTCTCCTAGACTCCACCGGGGAGCTGTTTTTT.

The chain joins TRBV11-2 to TRBJ2-3; possibly TRBD2 for D (6 bases). Germline-derived CDR1 and CDR2 are SGHAT and FQNNGV. Between the trimmed V and J ends, which lost 3 bases and 1 base, there was a span of 11 bases. The CDR3 covers 15 residues. The CDR3 spells CASSFLASGTDTQYF. The CDR3, as DNA: TGTGCCAGCAGCTTTTTGGCTAGCGGCACAGATACGCAGTATTTT.